A selection of T cell receptor beta chains follows, all from one sample in a study of T cell responses to AZD1222 COVID-19 vaccine. Sequencing used immunoSEQ multiplex PCR; TCRdb keeps in-frame clones, though not all of them. Of 100,000 to 150,000 clones listed, roughly 90% were seen once; the top ten hold 4.4%. The sequenced sample was peripheral blood, obtained on day 0 of AZD1222 vaccination. Receptors originate from an adult in good health. The CDR3 runs from the conserved cysteine through the conserved F or W.

j_call	v_call	cdr3_aa
TRBJ2-3	TRBV7-9	CASSFLTSSDTQYF
TRBJ1-2	TRBV18	CASSPAVISGVNYGYTF
TRBJ1-2	TRBV28	CASRHPRGPGYTF
TRBJ1-3	TRBV5-6	CASSRFGTAGNTIYF
TRBJ2-7	TRBV7-6	CASSLASGGGYEQYF
TRBJ1-2	TRBV5-1	CASSSSPGDCTF
TRBJ1-1	TRBV6-2/TRBV6-3	CASSSFDRRSVSSTEAFF
TRBJ1-1	TRBV5-1	CASSQEQLNTEAFF
TRBJ1-5	TRBV19	CASSIYPDRHNQPQHF
TRBJ2-2	TRBV2	CASKPGGAGELFF
TRBJ2-7	TRBV10-3	CAISPSSGSYEQYF
TRBJ2-7	TRBV7-9	CASSSSGTGAHEQYF
TRBJ1-5	TRBV5-5	CASSFGPISNQPQHF
TRBJ2-5	TRBV5-4	CASSPGTTQETQYF
TRBJ2-1	TRBV3-1/TRBV3-2	CASARTAKLNEQFF
TRBJ1-5	TRBV5-6	CASSLAGAVGPQHF
TRBJ2-1	TRBV27	CASSLLGRGSYNEQFF
TRBJ1-6	TRBV25-1	CASSETRPPLHF
TRBJ1-5	TRBV19	CASSMGVGVGRKQPQHF
TRBJ2-3	TRBV2	CASSPGLSTDTQYF
TRBJ2-3	TRBV5-1	CASSPNEDTQYF
TRBJ1-1	TRBV2	CASTLDRGFLSNTEAFF
TRBJ2-7	TRBV12-3/TRBV12-4	CASSLDWRYEQYF
TRBJ2-7	TRBV6-6	CASSSGQGQQYEQYF
TRBJ2-1	TRBV7-9	CASSPGRSSYNEQFF
TRBJ1-1	TRBV5-4	CASSFGTGGTEAFF
TRBJ2-3	TRBV6-2/TRBV6-3	CASSSTTDTQYF
TRBJ2-7	TRBV6-5	CASSIPGFEQYF
TRBJ1-6	TRBV3-1/TRBV3-2	CASKTVNSPLHF
TRBJ2-5	TRBV5-1	CASSLAGLVMGTQYF
TRBJ1-6	TRBV19	CASSMGSPLHF
TRBJ1-1	TRBV4-1	CASSPGPGNTEAFF
TRBJ1-4	TRBV4-2	CASSTLWKGGEKLFF
TRBJ1-1	TRBV6-5	CASSPTGWTEAFF
TRBJ1-1	TRBV18	CASSTDRNTEAFF
TRBJ1-1	TRBV12-3/TRBV12-4	CASSFATEAFF
TRBJ2-3	TRBV9	CASSVVGTDTQYF
TRBJ2-2	TRBV6-5	CASSPTNPGELFF
TRBJ2-3	TRBV5-4	CASSLNAGRGYTDTQYF
TRBJ2-5	TRBV4-1	CASSQGPRETQYF
TRBJ2-1	TRBV2	CASPGGTSGYNEQFF
TRBJ1-5	TRBV24-1	CATSETGEQPQHF
TRBJ1-2	TRBV6-1	CASSDGTGGSYGYTF
TRBJ1-4	TRBV7-2	CASSPYSTTNEKLFF